This record covers a single TCR beta chain. Its cognate antigen is unknown. The record originates from a study of CD8 T cells in ankylosing spondylitis. Study-level points and caveats: Ankylosing spondylitis blood seemed to carry a telltale TCR beta motif made of under ten highly homologous variants.

Generation of TCR beta libraries employed quantitative 5'-RACE incorporating molecular barcodes. TCRdb itself ran the 5' RACE reads through MiXCR, one entry per CDR3 protein. The table includes roughly 490,000 distinct CDR3 sequences, approximately 5% detected once. The germline gives CDR1 SGDLS, CDR2 YYNGEE. The CDR3 has 15 amino acids. Trimming removed 4 bases from V and 5 bases from J, with 17 bases in between. Material: blood, either unsorted or a sorted T cell fraction (not recorded which). This sequence originates from a male donor with ankylosing spondylitis. V is TRBV9 and J is TRBJ2-3; D is unresolved. The CDR3 nucleotides read TGTGCCAGCAGCCCCCGGCCGGAACTGCGAGATACGCAGTATTTT. The encoded protein is CASSPRPELRDTQYF. The full variable domain, with the rest looked up from reference TRBV9 and TRBJ2-3, is DSGVTQTPKHLITATGQRVTLRCSPRSGDLSVYWYQQSLDQGLQFLIQYYNGEERAKGNILERFSAQQFPDLHSELNLSSLELGDSALYFCASSPRPELRDTQYFGPGTRLTVL.